The 2 T cell receptor beta chains reported below all come from one sample, sequenced in a study of cytomegalovirus exposure and HLA in healthy donors. In the PCR, 60 Vbeta and 13 Jbeta primers were used. Using immunoSEQ multiplex PCR, the repertoire was profiled, and TCRdb retains in-frame clones only, with some absent. The sample records 60,000 to 75,000 clones, 73% being singletons. Sequenced input: PBMCs. These TCRs come from a man in his fifties in good health and CMV-seronegative.

The table lists this clone with a few counts. The J gene is TRBJ1-2, the V gene TRBV9; weak D call: TRBD1 (6 bases). The germline V gene has CDR1 SGDLS and CDR2 YYNGEE. The length of the CDR3 is 13 residues. The V end was cut by 1 base, the J end by 5 bases, with 9 bases between. Written as DNA, the CDR3 is TGTGCCAGCAGCGTATCGCAGGGGTATGGCTACACCTTC. This sequence encodes CASSVSQGYGYTF.

The chain links TRBV7-9 to TRBJ2-1; D ambiguous. CDR3 length: 16 amino acids. Germline CDR1 reads SEHNR; CDR2 reads FQNEAQ (reference sequence). Trimming cost V 5 bases and J 10 bases, with 24 bases left between them. CDR3 sequence reads: CASSLVVASHVAEQFF. The CDR3 nucleotides read TGTGCCAGCAGCCTAGTGGTCGCATCGCACGTAGCCGAGCAGTTCTTC.